This record covers a single T cell receptor (beta chain). The antigen it binds to is not known. Base qualities are not at hand, and no much larger clone is one base apart. These data belong to a study of CD4 T cells in relation to SARS-CoV-2 and coronaviruses (dated by TCRdb to the early 2020s). In the study overall: In the ViraFEST assay, PBMCs were cultured with antigen for under twelve days, after which TCR beta CDR3s were sequenced to identify antigen-specific clonal expansions. The Adaptive Biotechnologies TCR-sequencing kit was used to sequence samples from three pre-COVID donors and the naive versus memory experiments, while other data came from Illumina-based sequencing. The negative reference condition was either a culture with an HIV-1 Nef peptide pool or a culture with no peptide. Patient-derived lymphoblastoid cell lines were used to map the HLA restriction of shared crossreactive spike epitopes. At the level of individual TCR clonotypes, the study evaluated whether memory CD4+ T cells crossreact between the spike proteins of SARS-CoV-2 and those of common cold coronaviruses. For other donors in the study, expansion assays were sequenced with a different, Illumina-based TCR-beta assay.

Libraries were made using the immunoSEQ multiplex PCR assay. The original methods were these. Preprocessing removed nonproductive sequences and CDR3s not starting with C, not ending with F or W, or shorter than 7 amino acids. The MANAFEST web app identified antigen-specific clonotypes based on expansion compared with the reference and other culture wells. A clone counted as positive if significantly expanded in 2 of 3 replicate wells versus the reference culture at FDR below 0.05. For a clone to be considered positive, significant expansion relative to all other tandem wells and an odds ratio above 5 were also required. CDR3 homology was measured as pairwise Levenshtein distance, computed with the stringdist R package after trimming three terminal residues from each end. TCRdb holds this immuneACCESS table with in-frame rearrangements only. Some clones are missing; in checked studies, unresolved V genes explain under half, and the rest has no known cause. V, J and clone size reflect that table, while D and trimming were determined from the DNA. For this sample there are fewer than 20,000 clones; 82% appear just once. Roughly two fifths of the sample is taken by the ten largest.

Broad study findings and their caveats: No donor contributed both pre-pandemic and post-infection samples, which limited tracing the source of pre-existing responses. Crossreactivity analysis was centred on spike protein, so crossreactivity against other viral proteins was not assessed. The study was constrained by small numbers of patients and of tested TCRs. Compared with monoreactive clones, crossreactive clones had significantly weaker SARS-CoV-2-driven expansion, a result consistent with antigenic imprinting. Memory CD4+ clonotypes crossrecognizing SARS-CoV-2 and at least one common cold coronavirus spike were found in 60% to 70% of donors.

The CDR3 numbers 19 residues from cysteine through phenylalanine. Kept here is only the CDR3 DNA, which spans 57 bases and is read in frame from base 1. The germline V gene supplies CDR1 SGHTA and CDR2 FQGNSA. For this chain, trimming is 5 bases at the V end and 1 base at the J end, and the number of junction bases without a gene match is 15. CD4+ T cells from unexposed donors were collected before the COVID-19 pandemic (2011-2018). After 10 to 11 days of culture, CD4+ T cells were isolated with the EasySep CD4+ T cell isolation kit. As cell numbers permitted, CD4+ T cells from unexposed donors were tested for reactivity to SARS-CoV-2 S and N and to four common cold coronavirus spike pools. Each well received about 2.2 million PBMCs, cultured in IMDM supplemented with about 5.4% human AB serum and around 9 IU/ml IL-2. Half of the culture medium was replaced with fresh IL-2-containing medium on days 3 and 7. In general, triplicate replicate wells were used for every peptide culture condition. Leukapheresis product for the unexposed donors was bought commercially. PBMCs were isolated from leukapheresis product or whole blood by Ficoll-Paque PLUS gradient centrifugation. The PBMCs went either fresh into the expansion assay or into cryopreservation at -140 degrees C. The QIAamp Micro DNA Kit was used to extract genomic DNA from the CD4+ T cells.

Sequenced input: CD4+ T cells from PBMCs, cultured in vitro. The rearranged chain carries TRBV7-2 and TRBJ2-1; the central 9 bases match TRBD2. This clonotype originated in a human donor in good health. The sequenced DNA: TGTGCCAGCAGCACCCGGGGAATAGCGGGAGCTAGGTCCTACAATGAGCAGTTCTTC. This translates into CASSTRGIAGARSYNEQFF.